These 3 T cell receptor beta chains were sequenced from one sample in a study of blood T cell repertoires in COVID-19. Produced via immunoSEQ multiplex PCR; TCRdb's table is partial and in-frame only. Of about 270,000 clones in the sample, 81% were seen once. The sequencing input was peripheral blood. The receptors stem from an older woman with active or convalescent COVID-19.

For the CDR3, the DNA is TGTGCCAGCAGTGACCCTGGACTAGCGGGGGGCGAGCAGTACTTC. Translation gives CASSDPGLAGGEQYF. J is TRBJ2-7 and V is TRBV6-1, with 14 bases identical to TRBD2. V was clipped by 3 bases and J by 6 bases; unmatched bases: 4. Germline values: CDR1 MNHNS, CDR2 SASEGT. CDR3 length equals 15 residues.

Concerning this clone itself: This sample also contains other DNA sequences that code for the same CDR3. The chain employs TRBV5-1 and TRBJ2-2; TRBD1 aligns across 8 bases. The CDR3 runs 16 residues. The V and J ends lost 0 bases and 2 bases, in that order; junction bases with no gene match: 3. The germline gives CDR1 SGHRS, CDR2 YFSETQ. The CDR3 reads CASSLGQGANTGELFF. Written as DNA, the CDR3 is TGCGCCAGCAGCTTGGGGCAGGGGGCCAACACCGGGGAGCTGTTTTTT.

This chain joins TRBV5-1 and TRBJ2-2; D gene unclear. Looked up from germline, CDR1 is SGHRS and CDR2 is YFSETQ. Trimming removed 4 bases from V and 6 bases from J, with 13 bases in between. The CDR3 is 14 amino acids. CDR3 sequence reads: CASSVQFAAGELFF. The CDR3 coding sequence is TGCGCCAGCAGCGTACAGTTCGCAGCCGGGGAGCTGTTTTTT.